The 24 T cell receptor beta chains below come from one sample, sequenced in a study of cytomegalovirus exposure and HLA in healthy donors. The PCR ran on 60 Vbeta and 13 Jbeta primers. Some clones are missing from TCRdb's copy, which holds only in-frame ones; the method was immunoSEQ multiplex PCR. The sample carries 150,000 to 200,000 clones, 80% recorded once. Sequenced: PBMCs. The receptors were gathered from a boy aged 10-17 years in good health and CMV-seronegative.

This clone was counted a single time. The chain recombines TRBV5-1 with TRBJ1-1; TRBD1 agrees at 10 bases. Germline V gives CDR1 SGHRS, CDR2 YFSETQ. V was clipped by 3 bases and J by 0 bases; unmatched bases: 5. The CDR3 is 16 residues long. The CDR3 sequence: CASSWSGTGVNTEAFF. CDR3 nucleotides: TGCGCCAGCAGCTGGTCCGGGACAGGGGTGAACACTGAAGCTTTCTTT.

This clone came up once. The rearrangement links TRBV11-3 to TRBJ2-7; unclear D gene. V gave up 5 bases and J gave up 1 base, with 15 bases separating them. The CDR3 contains 15 residues. Per germline, CDR1 SGHNT and CDR2 YENEEA. The CDR3 DNA reads TGTGCCAGCAGCCTAGGACGGAGTTCTTCCTACGAGCAGTACTTC. Its protein is CASSLGRSSSYEQYF.

The table lists this clone with a few counts. The chain couples TRBV27 to TRBJ1-2; D gene uncertain. CDR1 and CDR2 from the germline V gene are MNHEY and SMNVEV (reference sequence). V lost 5 bases and J 4 bases, leaving 11 bases between the germline ends. The CDR3 extends over 13 amino acids. Here the CDR3 reads CASSPRDVYGYTF. The CDR3 region has the DNA TGTGCCAGCAGTCCCCGAGATGTCTATGGCTACACCTTC.

This clone occurred a few times. This chain links TRBV10-3 with TRBJ1-5; TRBD1 might be the D (5 bases). The germline V gene has CDR1 ENHRY and CDR2 SYGVKD. Trimming cost V 6 bases and J 2 bases, with 14 bases left between them. The CDR3 is 15 residues long. CDR3 loop: CAISRGGVGNQPQHF. CDR3 nucleotides: TGTGCCATCAGCCGGGGGGGGGTGGGCAATCAGCCCCAGCATTTT.

The genes are TRBV19 and TRBJ1-5, with D unclear. The CDR3 sequence is 13 residues long. Germline V CDR1 and CDR2: LNHDA, SQIVND (reference sequence). Trimming shortened V by 6 bases and J by 6 bases, and 12 bases separated the two germline ends. CDR3 region: CASSVLGAQPQHF. As DNA, the CDR3 is TGTGCCAGTAGCGTGTTGGGAGCTCAGCCCCAGCATTTT.

The chain joins TRBV7-8 to TRBJ2-7, with D possibly TRBD2 on 6 matching bases. CDR3 length: 12 residues. Germline V gene sequence: CDR1 SGHVS, CDR2 FQNEAQ. Trimming shortened V by 7 bases and J by 3 bases, and 10 bases separated the two germline ends. The CDR3 nucleotides are TGTGCCAGCACTACGGAGGGCTACGAGCAGTACTTC. Its protein product is CASTTEGYEQYF.

The chain recombines TRBV5-1 with TRBJ2-7; no firm D call. The V and J ends lost 1 base and 2 bases respectively, with 10 bases between them. This CDR3 comprises 14 residues. Germline values: CDR1 SGHRS, CDR2 YFSETQ. CDR3 residues: CASSLSGYTYEQYF. As DNA, the CDR3 is TGCGCCAGCAGCTTGTCGGGTTATACCTACGAGCAGTACTTC. The whole variable domain, filled in from reference TRBV5-1 and TRBJ2-7, reads KAGVTQTPRYLIKTRGQQVTLSCSPISGHRSVSWYQQTPGQGLQFLFEYFSETQRNKGNFPGRFSGRQFSNSRSEMNVSTLELGDSALYLCASSLSGYTYEQYFGPGTRLTVT.

The V gene is TRBV30, the J gene TRBJ2-6; no firm D call. Germline loops: CDR1 GTSNPN, CDR2 SVGIG (reference sequence). The CDR3 is 12 residues long. V was clipped by 8 bases and J by 4 bases, with 9 bases between them. The CDR3 region has the DNA TGTGCCGTGTCGCGGGGGGCCAACGTCCTGACTTTC. Translating gives CAVSRGANVLTF.

This chain uses TRBV27 with TRBJ1-4, with D possibly matching TRBD1 (5 bases). The CDR3 has 15 residues. The germline CDR1 and CDR2 sequences are MNHEY and SMNVEV (reference sequence). V dropped 2 bases and J dropped 5 bases, with 12 bases sitting between them. CDR3 sequence (DNA): TGTGCCAGCAGTTTAGGGAGGTGGGGCAATGAAAAACTGTTTTTT. Translation: CASSLGRWGNEKLFF.

The chain has TRBV11-1 and TRBJ1-2, with 9 bases matching TRBD1. The CDR3 consists of 15 residues. Trimming removed 5 bases from V and 4 bases from J; junction bases left unmatched: 8. The V gene's germline CDR1 is SGHAT and CDR2 FQDESV (reference sequence). CDR3 amino acids: CASSLTGGLTYGYTF. CDR3 bases: TGTGCCAGCAGCCTCACAGGGGGCCTTACCTATGGCTACACCTTC. Full variable domain (missing parts from reference TRBV11-1 and TRBJ1-2): EAEVAQSPRYKITEKSQAVAFWCDPISGHATLYWYRQILGQGPELLVQFQDESVVDDSQLPKDRFSAERLKGVDSTLKIQPAELGDSAMYLCASSLTGGLTYGYTFGSGTRLTVV.

This clone is a singleton in its sample. The chain recombines TRBV18 with TRBJ1-3; D gene uncertain. With 3 bases removed from V and 3 bases from J, the gap between germline ends came to 15 bases. This CDR3 is built from 16 residues. The germline CDR1 and CDR2 sequences are KGHSH and LQKENI. The CDR3 nucleotides read TGTGCCAGCTCACCGCGGTTATCGCAAAGTGGAAACACCATATATTTT. Amino acids: CASSPRLSQSGNTIYF.

J is TRBJ1-3 and V is TRBV5-4, with 7 bases lining up with TRBD1. The junction had 4 bases not matched to a gene; V was cut back by 4 bases and J by 0 bases. The CDR3 consists of 15 residues. The germline V gene encodes CDR1 SGHNT and CDR2 YYREEE (reference sequence). The CDR3 DNA is TGTGCCAGCAGCCTAAGGACAGGCTCTGGAAACACCATATATTTT. Its protein is CASSLRTGSGNTIYF.

This chain links TRBV6-6 with TRBJ1-1, with D possibly being TRBD1 (6 bases). The germline V gene has CDR1 MNHNY and CDR2 SVGAGI (reference sequence). The CDR3 sequence is 14 residues long. Between the trimmed V and J ends, which lost 0 bases and 5 bases, there was a span of 10 bases. The CDR3 spells CASSYSTGKTEAFF. The CDR3 coding sequence is TGTGCCAGCAGTTACTCGACAGGAAAGACTGAAGCTTTCTTT.

V and J are TRBV19 and TRBJ1-2; D possibly corresponds to TRBD1 (6 bases). There are 14 residues in the CDR3. Trimming pared 5 bases from V and 3 bases from J, leaving 13 bases between. Germline CDR1 reads LNHDA; CDR2 reads SQIVND (reference sequence). The CDR3 coding sequence is TGTGCCAGTAGTCCAAACAGGGAGTACTATGGCTACACCTTC. The encoded protein is CASSPNREYYGYTF.

The rearrangement joins TRBV19 to TRBJ1-1; the match to TRBD1 covers 9 bases. The CDR3 has 13 amino acids. CDR1 is LNHDA and CDR2 is SQIVND in the germline V gene (reference sequence). Germline trimming cut 6 bases from V and 7 bases from J; bases unmatched to any gene: 6. CDR3 sequence reads: CASRKGQGGEAFF. The CDR3 DNA sequence: TGTGCCAGTAGAAAGGGACAGGGCGGTGAAGCTTTCTTT.

In this sample, this clone turned up once. The chain combines TRBV4-1 with TRBJ2-7, with 10 bases identical to TRBD1. Germline values: CDR1 MGHRA, CDR2 YSYEKL. The V gene end was trimmed by 0 bases and the J gene end by 4 bases; junction bases not matched to a gene: 3. This CDR3 spans 15 amino acids. CDR3 DNA sequence: TGCGCCAGCAGCCAAGAAGACAGGGGGCTATACGAGCAGTACTTC. Translated, it gives CASSQEDRGLYEQYF.

J is TRBJ1-6 and V is TRBV6-1; D is unclear. This CDR3 has 14 amino acids. V gave up 6 bases and J gave up 0 bases, with 6 bases separating them. CDR1 and CDR2 (germline): MNHNS, SASEGT. The CDR3 reads CASRRSSYNSPLHF. The CDR3 region has the DNA TGTGCCAGCAGGCGGAGCTCCTATAATTCACCCCTCCACTTT.

The rearrangement uses TRBV5-4 and TRBJ2-2, with D tentatively TRBD2 (6 bases). V was trimmed by 2 bases and J by 10 bases, leaving 18 bases between them. The V gene's germline CDR1 is SGHNT and CDR2 YYREEE (reference sequence). CDR3 length: 15 residues. CDR3 region: CASSFVNRGGEELFF. The CDR3 DNA reads as TGTGCCAGCAGCTTCGTTAACCGGGGAGGTGAGGAGCTGTTTTTT.

This clone has a single count. The chain links TRBV7-6 to TRBJ2-7; TRBD1 might be the D (6 bases). The ends were cut back, 1 base at V and 3 bases at J, with 10 bases in the middle. Germline V gene lookup returns CDR1 SGHVS and CDR2 FNYEAQ. The CDR3 is 14 residues long. The CDR3 sequence: CASSLGDTNYEQYF. DNA of the CDR3: TGTGCCAGCAGCTTAGGGGACACGAACTACGAGCAGTACTTC.

The chain recombines TRBV27 with TRBJ1-2; maybe TRBD1 (5 bases). V was cut by 5 bases and J by 5 bases, with 15 bases left in between. The CDR3 contains 14 residues. Germline loops: CDR1 MNHEY, CDR2 SMNVEV (reference sequence). CDR3 sequence reads: CASSLRAASYGYTF. The CDR3 DNA reads as TGTGCCAGCAGTCTCAGGGCAGCCTCATATGGCTACACCTTC.

The J gene is TRBJ2-3, the V gene TRBV5-1; 13 nucleotides match TRBD2. From germline, CDR1 is SGHRS and CDR2 YFSETQ. J lost 6 bases, V lost 5 bases, and 9 bases had no gene match. The CDR3 is 16 residues long. CDR3 sequence reads: CASRILAGGTFDTQYF. The CDR3, as DNA: TGCGCCAGCAGGATACTAGCGGGAGGGACCTTCGATACGCAGTATTTT.

The V and J genes are TRBV6-6 and TRBJ1-1; TRBD1 aligns across 7 bases. Germline lookup yields CDR1 MNHNY and CDR2 SVGAGI (reference sequence). This CDR3 has 12 residues. V shed 5 bases and J 9 bases; nucleotides not matched to a gene: 6. The CDR3 sequence is CASSGMTGQAFF. The DNA for the CDR3 is TGTGCCAGCAGTGGGATGACAGGGCAAGCTTTCTTT.

The CDR3 region has the DNA TGTGCCAGCAGTGCTACCCACGGCACAGGGCGAGGCTACACCTTC. Translation: CASSATHGTGRGYTF. The chain links TRBV25-1 to TRBJ1-2, with a possible D match to TRBD1 (6 bases). Between the trimmed V and J ends, which lost 4 bases and 8 bases, there was a span of 20 bases. Germline values: CDR1 MGHDK, CDR2 SYGVNS. This CDR3 comprises 15 residues.

This clone was seen a single time. The chain joins TRBV6-6 to TRBJ1-1; D ambiguous. This CDR3 has 13 amino acids. Trimming stripped 6 bases from V and 5 bases from J, with 13 bases between. Per germline, CDR1 MNHNY and CDR2 SVGAGI (reference sequence). As DNA, the CDR3 is TGTGCCAGCAGGAGCCCGGGGAATACTGAAGCTTTCTTT. It is translated as CASRSPGNTEAFF.